This TCR beta chain was recorded in a study of T-cell memory formation after mild COVID-19. V gave up 0 bases and J gave up 0 bases; unmatched junction bases: 2. CDR1 and CDR2 (germline): SGHTA, FQGNSA. CDR3 length: 18 residues. TCRdb itself ran the 5' RACE reads through MiXCR, one entry per CDR3 protein. The repertoire holds 250,000 to 300,000 distinct CDR3 sequences, with about 17% as singletons. This clonotype has at least ten counts. The chain has TRBV7-2 and TRBJ2-3; 14 nucleotides match TRBD2. The TCR comes from a man aged 18 to 35 who had mild COVID-19 (a few samples of this study predate the infection). Cell type and time point are not known. The sequencing sample was made of PBMCs or a T cell subset sorted from them (not recorded which). Written as DNA, the CDR3 is TGTGCCAGCAGCTTAGCCGGGACTAGCGGGAGTAGCACAGATACGCAGTATTTT. It is translated as CASSLAGTSGSSTDTQYF.